The source of this T cell receptor beta chain is a study of blood T cell repertoires in COVID-19. Across the study: There were acute and convalescent COVID-19 samples, and they came from the United States, Italy and Spain. T cells, B-cell-depleted T cells, or PBMCs supplied cDNA or gDNA.

Original data processing: Estimation of nucleated cell counts was performed using reference gene primer amplification. Profiled with immunoSEQ multiplex PCR; TCRdb holds only in-frame clones, not every one. The V and J calls and the clone size are those of that table, but D and trimming were determined from the DNA. The profile shows some 250,000 clones, 70% to 75% of them singletons. CDR3 length: 15 amino acids. CDR1 MNHEY and CDR2 SVGAGI come from the germline V gene. With 6 bases clipped from V and 5 bases from J, the junction kept 7 bases outside the gene matches. Sequencing used peripheral blood. The chain joins TRBV6-5 to TRBJ1-4; 9 nucleotides align to TRBD1. The clonotype was recovered from a woman aged 80 or older with acute or convalescent COVID-19. The CDR3 protein is CASSKDRGRNEKLFF. CDR3 DNA sequence: TGTGCCAGCAGCAAGGACAGGGGTCGGAATGAAAAACTGTTTTTT.